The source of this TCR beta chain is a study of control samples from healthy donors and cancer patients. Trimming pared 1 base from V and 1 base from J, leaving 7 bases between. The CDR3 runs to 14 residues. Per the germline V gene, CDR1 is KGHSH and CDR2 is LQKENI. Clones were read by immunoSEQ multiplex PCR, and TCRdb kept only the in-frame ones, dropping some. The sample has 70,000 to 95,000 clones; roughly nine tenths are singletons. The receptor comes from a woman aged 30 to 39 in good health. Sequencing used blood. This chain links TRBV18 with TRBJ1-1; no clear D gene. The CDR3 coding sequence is TGTGCCAGCTCACCACAATCGGAGAACACTGAAGCTTTCTTT. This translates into CASSPQSENTEAFF.